Given below is one T cell receptor beta chain in context. Methods used by the authors: Nucleated cell counts were estimated from reference gene primer amplification. The data were produced by immunoSEQ multiplex PCR, yet TCRdb's version contains in-frame clones alone and is incomplete. V, J and clone size were drawn from that table, and D and trimming were deduced from the DNA. The profile shows 95,000 to 100,000 clones, approximately 84% of them singletons. The data derive from a study of blood T cell repertoires in COVID-19. For the study at large: The United States, Italy and Spain supplied acute and convalescent COVID-19 samples. PBMCs, B-cell-depleted T cells, or T cells provided the cDNA or gDNA that made up the material.

The V segment lost 1 base and the J segment 7 bases; nucleotides outside the gene matches: 5. The CDR3 is made up of 16 amino acids. Looked up from germline, CDR1 is LGHNA and CDR2 is YSLEER. Specimen: peripheral blood. V is TRBV4-3 and J is TRBJ2-1; 12 nucleotides line up with TRBD2. This clonotype was obtained from a man in his 70s with acute or convalescent COVID-19. The CDR3 sequence is CASSQAWTSGTNEQFF. As DNA, the CDR3 is TGCGCCAGCAGCCAAGCATGGACTAGCGGGACTAATGAGCAGTTCTTC.